These 29 T cell receptor beta chains were all obtained from the same sample, sequenced in a study of blood T cell repertoires in COVID-19. Produced via immunoSEQ multiplex PCR; TCRdb's table is partial and in-frame only. The sample lists 55,000 or so clones, 87% occurring once. Sequenced: peripheral blood. These receptors were obtained from a woman aged 60-75 years with COVID-19, enrolled during active disease.

The chain is built from TRBV27 and TRBJ1-5; the D is unclear. The CDR3 consists of 12 residues. The germline CDR1 and CDR2 sequences are MNHEY and SMNVEV (reference sequence). V lost 8 bases, J lost 4 bases, and 9 bases lay in between. CDR3 in amino acids: CASGHSNQPQHF. In DNA form, the CDR3 reads TGTGCCAGCGGGCACAGTAATCAGCCCCAGCATTTT.

The rearrangement links TRBV9 to TRBJ1-1; D is ambiguous. Deletions cut 5 bases from V and 7 bases from J, with 18 bases between. Per the germline V gene, CDR1 is SGDLS and CDR2 is YYNGEE. This CDR3 comprises 14 residues. CDR3 nucleotides: TGTGCCAGCAGTCCCCCAGGCAGGTCGGTTGAAGCTTTCTTT. As protein: CASSPPGRSVEAFF. The full variable domain, rest sourced from reference TRBV9 and TRBJ1-1, is DSGVTQTPKHLITATGQRVTLRCSPRSGDLSVYWYQQSLDQGLQFLIQYYNGEERAKGNILERFSAQQFPDLHSELNLSSLELGDSALYFCASSPPGRSVEAFFGQGTRLTVV.

This clone has just a few counts. V is TRBV19 and J is TRBJ2-1; D is perhaps TRBD1 (6 bases). Germline lookup yields CDR1 LNHDA and CDR2 SQIVND (reference sequence). This CDR3 is built from 12 residues. V gave up 7 bases and J gave up 13 bases, with 17 bases separating them. The CDR3 coding sequence is TGTGCCAGTACCGATAGGGGGATAGGACAGTTCTTC. Its translation: CASTDRGIGQFF.

This clone was counted a single time. The V and J genes are TRBV10-3 and TRBJ2-1, with D possibly being TRBD2 (5 bases). CDR3 length: 15 residues. The V and J ends lost 1 base and 5 bases respectively, with 12 bases between them. Germline V gene sequence: CDR1 ENHRY, CDR2 SYGVKD. CDR3 sequence (DNA): TGTGCCATCAGTGAGTTTAGCGCGCCCGACAATGAGCAGTTCTTC. It codes for CAISEFSAPDNEQFF.

The V call is TRBV5-4, the J call TRBJ2-1; 10 nucleotides align to TRBD2. This CDR3 spans 17 amino acids. Germline V gene lookup returns CDR1 SGHNT and CDR2 YYREEE (reference sequence). Germline trimming cut 4 bases from V and 9 bases from J; bases unmatched to any gene: 16. DNA of the CDR3: TGTGCCAGCAGCCTAGGGCCCCCGGGACTAGCGAGGGGTGAGCAGTTCTTC. Its translation: CASSLGPPGLARGEQFF. Complete variable domain (other parts from reference TRBV5-4 and TRBJ2-1): ETGVTQSPTHLIKTRGQQVTLRCSSQSGHNTVSWYQQALGQGPQFIFQYYREEENGRGNFPPRFSGLQFPNYSSELNVNALELDDSALYLCASSLGPPGLARGEQFFGPGTRLTVL.

V gene TRBV18 combines with J gene TRBJ1-3; 7 nucleotides match TRBD1. This CDR3 has 14 residues. The germline gives CDR1 KGHSH, CDR2 LQKENI. J gave up 2 bases and V 5 bases, and 3 bases lay outside the gene matches. The CDR3 loop reads CASSSQGTGNTIYF. The CDR3 DNA reads TGTGCCAGCTCATCACAGGGGACTGGAAACACCATATATTTT.

V gene TRBV6-5 combines with J gene TRBJ2-1; 10 nucleotides agree with TRBD2. CDR1 is MNHEY and CDR2 is SVGAGI in the germline V gene. Trimming cost V 6 bases and J 9 bases; bases outside gene matches: 8. The CDR3 extends over 14 amino acids. CDR3 amino acids: CASSIAGGFSEQFF. CDR3 nucleotides: TGTGCCAGCAGCATAGCGGGAGGCTTCAGTGAGCAGTTCTTC.

In this sample, this clone turned up a few times. CDR3: CASSSRTGAYQETQYF. CDR3 bases: TGTGCCAGCAGCTCTCGGACAGGAGCCTACCAAGAGACCCAGTACTTC. This chain joins TRBV13 and TRBJ2-5, with 7 bases that match TRBD1. V lost 4 bases to trimming and J lost 0 bases; unmatched junction nucleotides: 8. The CDR3 totals 16 residues. The germline gives CDR1 PRHDT, CDR2 FYEKMQ (reference sequence).

The chain employs TRBV11-2 and TRBJ2-7; tentatively, D is TRBD1 (6 bases). Trimming cost V 2 bases and J 0 bases, with 8 bases left between them. The CDR3 has 14 residues. The germline CDR1 and CDR2 sequences are SGHAT and FQNNGV. The CDR3 nucleotides are TGTGCCAGCAGCTTAAGGGACAACTCCTACGAGCAGTACTTC. Translation gives CASSLRDNSYEQYF.

The chain has TRBV20-1 and TRBJ2-7; tentatively, D is TRBD2 (6 bases). CDR1 is DFQATT and CDR2 is SNEGSKA in the germline V gene (reference sequence). This CDR3 comprises 15 residues. With 3 bases removed from V and 4 bases from J, the gap between germline ends came to 19 bases. The CDR3 DNA reads TGCAGTGCTAGTCAAGGTCTGGGGGGATGGTACGAGCAGTACTTC. Its protein product is CSASQGLGGWYEQYF.

The CDR3 bases are TGTGCCAGCAGCCCGTGGACAGGGACGGCTGAAAAACTGTTTTTT. Translated, it gives CASSPWTGTAEKLFF. The chain employs TRBV7-9 and TRBJ1-4; TRBD1 agrees at 8 bases. CDR1 is SEHNR, CDR2 FQNEAQ, per germline (reference sequence). This CDR3 contains 15 residues. V was pared by 5 bases and J by 7 bases, with 9 bases of the junction left unmatched.

This clone was counted between two and nine times. This sequence joins TRBV4-2 and TRBJ2-1, with D possibly TRBD2 on 5 matching bases. Germline V gene lookup returns CDR1 LGHNA and CDR2 YNFKEQ. The CDR3 covers 14 residues. V was shortened by 1 base and J by 6 bases, with 10 bases between the two germline ends. The CDR3 sequence is CASSQGVAGNEQFF. The CDR3 DNA is TGTGCCAGCAGCCAAGGGGTGGCGGGCAATGAGCAGTTCTTC.

The rearrangement links TRBV28 to TRBJ1-1, with a weak D call TRBD1 (5 bases). The CDR3 sequence is 15 residues long. Germline-derived CDR1 and CDR2 are MDHEN and SYDVKM. Trimming cost V 2 bases and J 6 bases, with 16 bases left between them. The CDR3: CASSLMRGVTPEAFF. CDR3 DNA sequence: TGTGCCAGCAGTTTAATGCGGGGGGTGACCCCTGAAGCTTTCTTT.

This rearrangement joins TRBV2 to TRBJ2-5; 10 positions match TRBD1. The CDR3 runs 15 residues. After removal of 7 bases from V and 5 bases from J, the junction contained 10 bases not matched to a gene. Germline loops: CDR1 SNHLY, CDR2 FYNNEI. The CDR3, as DNA: TGTGCCAGCAATAAGGGACAGGGGATACTTGAGACCCAGTACTTC. It codes for CASNKGQGILETQYF. Based on the CDR3 plus reference TRBV2 and TRBJ2-5, the full variable domain is EPEVTQTPSHQVTQMGQEVILRCVPISNHLYFYWYRQILGQKVEFLVSFYNNEISEKSEIFDDQFSVERPDGSNFTLKIRSTKLEDSAMYFCASNKGQGILETQYFGPGTRLLVL.

This rearrangement joins TRBV5-1 to TRBJ2-3; 8 bases map to TRBD1. The V segment lost 4 bases and the J segment 0 bases; nucleotides outside the gene matches: 10. CDR1 SGHRS and CDR2 YFSETQ come from the germline V gene. This CDR3 comprises 17 residues. The CDR3 sequence is CASSLDGTGPSTDTQYF. For the CDR3, the DNA is TGCGCCAGCAGCCTTGACGGGACAGGCCCTAGCACAGATACGCAGTATTTT.

This chain joins TRBV3-1 (or the pseudogene TRBV3-2) and TRBJ1-2; TRBD1 aligns across 9 bases. CDR3 length: 16 amino acids. Trimming cost V 3 bases and J 4 bases; bases outside gene matches: 9. CDR1 is LGHDT and CDR2 is YNNKEL in the germline V gene (reference sequence). The CDR3 region is CASSHGTGPFGYGYTF. The DNA of the CDR3 is TGTGCCAGCAGCCACGGGACAGGGCCCTTCGGCTATGGCTACACCTTC.

V is TRBV3-1 (or the pseudogene TRBV3-2) and J is TRBJ2-1; D perhaps matches TRBD2 (6 bases). The CDR3 is made up of 16 amino acids. CDR1 LGHDT and CDR2 YNNKEL come from the germline V gene (reference sequence). Deletions cut 1 base from V and 0 bases from J, with 10 bases between. The CDR3 spells CASSQVRGLSYNEQFF. CDR3 coding DNA: TGTGCCAGCAGCCAAGTCCGGGGACTCTCCTACAATGAGCAGTTCTTC.

The count of this clone is one. The V and J genes are TRBV28 and TRBJ1-2, with a tentative D call TRBD1 (6 bases). There are 13 residues in the CDR3. Deletions cut 6 bases from V and 11 bases from J, with 19 bases between. Germline-derived CDR1 and CDR2 are MDHEN and SYDVKM. The CDR3 bases are TGTGCCAGCAGAACCTTCACAGGGTCCCGGTACACCTTC. The encoded protein is CASRTFTGSRYTF.

This chain uses TRBV29-1 with TRBJ2-3; possibly TRBD1 for D (6 bases). Between the trimmed V and J ends, which lost 5 bases and 3 bases, there was a span of 9 bases. Germline CDR1 and CDR2: SQVTM and ANQGSEA. This CDR3 contains 12 residues. In DNA form, the CDR3 reads TGCAGCGTTATTCAGGGGACAGATACGCAGTATTTT. It is translated as CSVIQGTDTQYF.

The rearrangement uses TRBV5-1 and TRBJ1-1; D might be TRBD1 (5 bases). This CDR3 has 17 amino acids. Between the trimmed V and J ends, which lost 5 bases and 4 bases, there was a span of 24 bases. From germline, CDR1 is SGHRS and CDR2 YFSETQ. The CDR3 coding sequence is TGCGCCAGCAGTCCCTCACGGGGGTCCCCTGTTGGCACTGAAGCTTTCTTT. Translation gives CASSPSRGSPVGTEAFF.

The rearrangement joins TRBV12-5 to TRBJ2-1; 8 positions agree with TRBD2. This CDR3 has 18 amino acids. From germline, CDR1 is LGHNT and CDR2 FRNRAP. J lost 2 bases, V lost 0 bases, and 9 bases had no gene match. The CDR3 is CASGLVQDGRATYNEQFF. As DNA, the CDR3 is TGTGCTAGTGGTTTGGTACAAGACGGGAGGGCCACCTACAATGAGCAGTTCTTC.

The J gene is TRBJ2-7, the V gene TRBV11-3; TRBD2 might be the D (7 bases). Trimming pared 3 bases from V and 2 bases from J, leaving 17 bases between. The V gene's germline CDR1 is SGHNT and CDR2 YENEEA. CDR3 length: 16 residues. Here the CDR3 DNA reads TGTGCCAGCAGCTTGGAAAGAGGGGGGGGAGCCTACGAGCAGTACTTC. This codes for CASSLERGGGAYEQYF.

The rearrangement joins TRBV20-1 to TRBJ1-5, with D unclear. Trimming removed 6 bases from V and 9 bases from J, with 12 bases in between. The CDR3 consists of 11 residues. Looked up from germline, CDR1 is DFQATT and CDR2 is SNEGSKA (reference sequence). The CDR3 sequence is CSAGGPGPQHF. In nucleotides, the CDR3 is TGCAGTGCCGGAGGCCCGGGGCCCCAGCATTTT.

The genes are TRBV19 and TRBJ2-3; D is perhaps TRBD2 (6 bases). Germline CDR1 reads LNHDA; CDR2 reads SQIVND (reference sequence). The germline V and J ends were trimmed by 5 bases and 0 bases, with 12 bases remaining between them. The CDR3 runs 15 residues. The CDR3 coding sequence is TGTGCCAGTAGTCTGGGACTGTCTAGCACAGATACGCAGTATTTT. It encodes CASSLGLSSTDTQYF.

This clone has just one count. The genes are TRBV19 and TRBJ1-2, with a weak D call TRBD1 (5 bases). The V end was cut by 6 bases, the J end by 1 base, with 18 bases between. The CDR3 is made up of 16 amino acids. Germline V gene sequence: CDR1 LNHDA, CDR2 SQIVND (reference sequence). This CDR3 is CASSLIRQTNNYGYTF. The CDR3 nucleotides are TGTGCCAGTAGCCTGATCAGACAGACAAATAACTATGGCTACACCTTC.

The genes are TRBV3-1 (or the pseudogene TRBV3-2) and TRBJ2-6; D is undetermined. Germline V gene sequence: CDR1 LGHDT, CDR2 YNNKEL (reference sequence). The CDR3 is 16 residues long. V gave up 0 bases and J gave up 2 bases, with 8 bases separating them. The DNA of the CDR3 is TGTGCCAGCAGCCAAGACGAGGTAACTGGGGCCAACGTCCTGACTTTC. Translation: CASSQDEVTGANVLTF.

The chain employs TRBV13 and TRBJ2-1; D gene uncertain. CDR3 length equals 15 residues. The V end was cut by 2 bases, the J end by 6 bases, with 14 bases between. In germline, CDR1 is PRHDT, CDR2 FYEKMQ (reference sequence). CDR3 amino acids: CASSLMLVGPNEQFF. The CDR3 bases are TGTGCCAGCAGCTTAATGCTGGTGGGCCCCAATGAGCAGTTCTTC. Complete variable domain (other parts from reference TRBV13 and TRBJ2-1): AAGVIQSPRHLIKEKRETATLKCYPIPRHDTVYWYQQGPGQDPQFLISFYEKMQSDKGSIPDRFSAQQFSDYHSELNMSSLELGDSALYFCASSLMLVGPNEQFFGPGTRLTVL.

The chain recombines TRBV6-5 with TRBJ1-6, with D possibly TRBD1 on 5 matching bases. Germline assignment: CDR1 MNHEY and CDR2 SVGAGI. CDR3 length equals 16 residues. V was pared by 0 bases and J by 7 bases, with 13 bases between. The CDR3 region has the DNA TGTGCCAGCAGTTACTCCTACAGGTTGAAGAATTCACCCCTCCACTTT. This sequence encodes CASSYSYRLKNSPLHF.

The chain employs TRBV27 and TRBJ2-1; D possibly corresponds to TRBD1 (5 bases). Trimming shortened V by 11 bases and J by 5 bases, and 22 bases separated the two germline ends. Germline CDR1 reads MNHEY; CDR2 reads SMNVEV (reference sequence). The CDR3 length is 15 residues. The CDR3 DNA reads as TGTGCCTCAAGCATAAGGGGTAGGGGTGACAATGAGCAGTTCTTC. Its protein is CASSIRGRGDNEQFF.